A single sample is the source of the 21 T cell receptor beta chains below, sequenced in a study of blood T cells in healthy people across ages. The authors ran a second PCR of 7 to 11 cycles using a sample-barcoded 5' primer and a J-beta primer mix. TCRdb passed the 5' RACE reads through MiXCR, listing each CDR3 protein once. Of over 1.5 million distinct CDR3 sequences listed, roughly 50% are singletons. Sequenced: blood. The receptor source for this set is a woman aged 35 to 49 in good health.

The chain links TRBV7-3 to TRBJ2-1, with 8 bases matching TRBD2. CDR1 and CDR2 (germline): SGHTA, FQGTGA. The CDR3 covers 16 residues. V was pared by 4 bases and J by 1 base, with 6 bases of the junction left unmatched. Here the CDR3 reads CASSSNSGDSYNEQFF. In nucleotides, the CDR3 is TGTGCCAGCAGCTCGAATAGCGGGGATTCCTACAATGAGCAGTTCTTC.

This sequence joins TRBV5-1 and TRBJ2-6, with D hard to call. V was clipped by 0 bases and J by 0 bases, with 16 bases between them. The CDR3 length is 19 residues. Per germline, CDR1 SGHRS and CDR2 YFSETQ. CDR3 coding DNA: TGCGCCAGCAGCTTGGAGGTTCAGGCTGCTGACTCTGGGGCCAACGTCCTGACTTTC. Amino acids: CASSLEVQAADSGANVLTF.

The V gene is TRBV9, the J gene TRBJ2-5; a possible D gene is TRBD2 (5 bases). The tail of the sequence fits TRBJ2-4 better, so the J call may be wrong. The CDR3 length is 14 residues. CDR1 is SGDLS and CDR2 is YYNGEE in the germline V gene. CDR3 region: CASSVEGSVNIQYF. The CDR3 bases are TGTGCCAGCAGCGTAGAAGGGAGTGTGAACATTCAGTACTTC.

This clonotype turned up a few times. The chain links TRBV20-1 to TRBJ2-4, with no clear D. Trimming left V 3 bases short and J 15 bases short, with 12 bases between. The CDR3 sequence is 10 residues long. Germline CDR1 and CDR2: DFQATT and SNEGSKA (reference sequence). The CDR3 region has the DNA TGCAGTGCTAGTGGGCAGGATCGGTACTTC. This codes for CSASGQDRYF.

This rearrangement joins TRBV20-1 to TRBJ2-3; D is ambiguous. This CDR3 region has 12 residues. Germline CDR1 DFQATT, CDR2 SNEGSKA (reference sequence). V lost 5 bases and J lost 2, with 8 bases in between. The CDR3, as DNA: TGCAGTGCTGCTGGCTACACAGATACGCAGTATTTT. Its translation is CSAAGYTDTQYF.

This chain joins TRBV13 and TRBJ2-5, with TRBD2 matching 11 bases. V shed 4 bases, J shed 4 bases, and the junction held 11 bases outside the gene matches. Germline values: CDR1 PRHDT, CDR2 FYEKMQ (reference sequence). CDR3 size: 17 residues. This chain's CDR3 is CASSSSGRLAGGETQYF. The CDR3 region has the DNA TGTGCCAGCAGCTCCAGTGGGAGGCTAGCGGGGGGAGAGACCCAGTACTTC.

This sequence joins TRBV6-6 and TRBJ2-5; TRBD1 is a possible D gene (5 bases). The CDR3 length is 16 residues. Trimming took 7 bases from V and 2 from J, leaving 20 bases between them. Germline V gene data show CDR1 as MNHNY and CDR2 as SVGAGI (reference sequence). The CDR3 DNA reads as TGTGCCAGCACCTACGGACCGGTCAGGGCACAAGAGACCCAGTACTTC. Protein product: CASTYGPVRAQETQYF.

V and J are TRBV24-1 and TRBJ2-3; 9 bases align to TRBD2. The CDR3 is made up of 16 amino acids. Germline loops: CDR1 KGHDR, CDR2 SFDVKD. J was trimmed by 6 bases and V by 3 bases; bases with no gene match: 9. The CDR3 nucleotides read TGTGCCACCAGTGATCGGGTAGCGGGGGTCACCGATACGCAGTATTTT. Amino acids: CATSDRVAGVTDTQYF.

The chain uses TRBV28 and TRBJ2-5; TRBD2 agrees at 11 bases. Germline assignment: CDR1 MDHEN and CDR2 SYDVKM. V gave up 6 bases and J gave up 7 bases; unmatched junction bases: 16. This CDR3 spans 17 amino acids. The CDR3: CASSISGGAGKKGTQYF. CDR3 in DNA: TGTGCCAGCAGCATTAGCGGGGGGGCTGGGAAGAAAGGGACCCAGTACTTC. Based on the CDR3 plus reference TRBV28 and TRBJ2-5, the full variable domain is DVKVTQSSRYLVKRTGEKVFLECVQDMDHENMFWYRQDPGLGLRLIYFSYDVKMKEKGDIPEGYSVSREKKERFSLILESASTNQTSMYLCASSISGGAGKKGTQYFGPGTRLLVL.

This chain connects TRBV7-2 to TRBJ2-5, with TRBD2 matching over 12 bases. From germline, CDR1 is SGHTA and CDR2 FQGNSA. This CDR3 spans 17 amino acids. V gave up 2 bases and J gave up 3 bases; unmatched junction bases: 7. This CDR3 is CASSLFASGGDEETQYF. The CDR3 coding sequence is TGTGCCAGCAGCTTATTCGCTAGCGGGGGGGATGAAGAGACCCAGTACTTC.

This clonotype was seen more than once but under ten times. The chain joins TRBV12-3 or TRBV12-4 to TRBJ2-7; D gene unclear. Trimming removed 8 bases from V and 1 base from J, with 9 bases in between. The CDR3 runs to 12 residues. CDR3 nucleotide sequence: TGTGCCAGCCTTGGGCAGTCCTACGAGCAGTACTTC. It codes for CASLGQSYEQYF.

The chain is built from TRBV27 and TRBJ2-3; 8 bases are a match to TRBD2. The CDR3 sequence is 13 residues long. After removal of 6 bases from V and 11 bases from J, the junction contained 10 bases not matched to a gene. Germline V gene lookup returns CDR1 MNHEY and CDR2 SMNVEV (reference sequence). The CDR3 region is CASSVPGGGGQYF. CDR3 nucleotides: TGTGCCAGCAGCGTTCCGGGGGGGGGCGGGCAGTATTTT.

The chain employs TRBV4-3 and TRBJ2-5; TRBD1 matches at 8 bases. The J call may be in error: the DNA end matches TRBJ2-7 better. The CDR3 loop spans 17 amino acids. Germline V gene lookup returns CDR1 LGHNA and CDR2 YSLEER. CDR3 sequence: CASSRSLRDRRPFEQYF. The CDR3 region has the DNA TGCGCCAGCAGCCGGAGTCTCCGGGACAGGAGGCCTTTCGAGCAGTACTTC.

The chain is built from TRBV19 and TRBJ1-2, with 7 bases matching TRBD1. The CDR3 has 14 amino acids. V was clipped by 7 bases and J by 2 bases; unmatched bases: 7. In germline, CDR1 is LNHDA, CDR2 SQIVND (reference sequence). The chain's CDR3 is CASIPGTANYGYTF. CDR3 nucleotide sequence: TGTGCCAGTATTCCTGGGACAGCCAACTATGGCTACACCTTC.

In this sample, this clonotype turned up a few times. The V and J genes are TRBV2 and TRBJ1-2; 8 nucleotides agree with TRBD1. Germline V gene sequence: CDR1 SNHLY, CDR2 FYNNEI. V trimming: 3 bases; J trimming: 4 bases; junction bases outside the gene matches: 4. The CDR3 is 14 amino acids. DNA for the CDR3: TGTGCCAGCAGTGATCCCGGGACAGGCTATGGCTACACCTTC. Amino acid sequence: CASSDPGTGYGYTF.

CDR3 sequence (DNA): TGCGCCAGCAGCCAGGGGATGGGGGGAAGCTCCTACGAGCAGTACTTC. Translated, it gives CASSQGMGGSSYEQYF. This chain links TRBV4-3 with TRBJ2-7; D is perhaps TRBD2 (6 bases). V was pared by 3 bases and J by 0 bases, with 15 bases between. The CDR3 length is 16 residues. Germline lookup yields CDR1 LGHNA and CDR2 YSLEER.

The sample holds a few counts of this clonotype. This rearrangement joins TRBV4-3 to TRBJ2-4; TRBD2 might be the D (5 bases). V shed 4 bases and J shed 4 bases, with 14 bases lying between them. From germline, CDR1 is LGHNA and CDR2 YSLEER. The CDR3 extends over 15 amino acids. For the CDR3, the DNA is TGCGCCAGCAGCCGCGTCGGGGATGGAAAAAACATTCAGTACTTC. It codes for CASSRVGDGKNIQYF.

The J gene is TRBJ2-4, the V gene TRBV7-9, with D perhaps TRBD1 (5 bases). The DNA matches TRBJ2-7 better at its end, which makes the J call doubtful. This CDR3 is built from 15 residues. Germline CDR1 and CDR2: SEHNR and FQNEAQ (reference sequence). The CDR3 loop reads CASSPSRVGSYEQYF. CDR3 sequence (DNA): TGTGCCAGCAGCCCATCCAGGGTGGGGTCCTACGAGCAGTACTTC.

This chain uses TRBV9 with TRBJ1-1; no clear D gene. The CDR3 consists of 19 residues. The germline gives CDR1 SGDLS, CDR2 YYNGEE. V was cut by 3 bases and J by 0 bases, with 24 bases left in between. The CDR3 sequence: CASSEPIFSRGMVNTEAFF. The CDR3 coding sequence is TGTGCCAGCAGCGAACCGATTTTCTCGCGAGGGATGGTGAACACTGAAGCTTTCTTT.

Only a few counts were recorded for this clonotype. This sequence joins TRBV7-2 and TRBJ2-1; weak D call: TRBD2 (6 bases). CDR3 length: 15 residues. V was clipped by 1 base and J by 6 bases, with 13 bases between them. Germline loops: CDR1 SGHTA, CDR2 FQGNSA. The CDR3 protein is CASSLEAGRFNEQFF. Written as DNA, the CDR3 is TGTGCCAGCAGCTTAGAGGCGGGGCGTTTCAATGAGCAGTTCTTC.

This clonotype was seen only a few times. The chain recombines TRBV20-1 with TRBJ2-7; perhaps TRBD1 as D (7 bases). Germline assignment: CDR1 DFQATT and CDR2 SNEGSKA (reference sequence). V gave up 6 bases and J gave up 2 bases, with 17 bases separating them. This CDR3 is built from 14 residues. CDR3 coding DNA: TGCAGTGCACCCCATGGGGGGACAGCCTACGAGCAGTACTTC. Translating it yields CSAPHGGTAYEQYF.